This TCR beta chain was sequenced for a study of T cells in localized non-small cell lung cancer. Repertoires were generated with immunoSEQ multiplex PCR, while TCRdb's copy carries only in-frame clones and drops some. The sample has over a thousand clones, 20% to 30% seen once. In germline, CDR1 is MDHEN, CDR2 SYDVKM. The CDR3 runs to 15 residues. V was cut by 3 bases and J by 2 bases, with 13 bases left in between. This clone has only a few counts. The source was lung tumor tissue, collected before any cancer treatment. The chain joins TRBV28 to TRBJ2-5; D perhaps matches TRBD1 (6 bases). The sequence came from a woman aged 40 to 75 with stage II lung adenocarcinoma. CDR3: CASSFNRVGQETQYF. The CDR3 DNA sequence: TGTGCCAGCAGTTTCAACAGGGTGGGACAAGAGACCCAGTACTTC.